One and the same sample provided the 9 T cell receptor beta chains below, sequenced in a study of blood T cell repertoires in COVID-19. Method: immunoSEQ multiplex PCR; TCRdb's copy keeps in-frame clones and lacks some. The sample contains 150,000 to 200,000 clones, around four fifths of which appear only once. What was sequenced was peripheral blood. Source of these receptors: a woman aged 70-85 years with COVID-19, enrolled during active disease.

This clone was counted between two and nine times. CDR3 nucleotide sequence: TGTGCCAGCAGCTTAAGGTCAGGTGAAACTTATCAGCCCCAGCATTTT. It yields the protein CASSLRSGETYQPQHF. The chain carries TRBV11-3 and TRBJ1-5; D gene uncertain. Trimming took off 2 bases at V and 5 bases at J, with 16 bases between the two ends. The CDR3 runs 16 residues. CDR1 is SGHNT, CDR2 YENEEA, per germline.

In this sample, this clone turned up once. This chain connects TRBV6-5 to TRBJ2-5; 8 bases are shared with TRBD2. CDR3 size: 15 residues. Germline assignment: CDR1 MNHEY and CDR2 SVGAGI. V was clipped by 5 bases and J by 5 bases; unmatched bases: 10. The CDR3 here is CASSTPGGGDETQYF. The CDR3, as DNA: TGTGCCAGCAGTACCCCCGGGGGGGGCGACGAGACCCAGTACTTC.

V gene TRBV28 combines with J gene TRBJ1-4, with 7 positions matching TRBD1. Looked up from germline, CDR1 is MDHEN and CDR2 is SYDVKM. CDR3 length: 16 amino acids. With V trimmed by 4 bases and J by 8 bases, 13 bases remained unmatched. CDR3 nucleotide sequence: TGTGCCAGCAGTTCCCTCCGCGACAGGGATCGGGAAAAACTGTTTTTT. It translates to CASSSLRDRDREKLFF.

V and J are TRBV19 and TRBJ1-2; D gene ambiguous. CDR1 LNHDA and CDR2 SQIVND come from the germline V gene (reference sequence). Trimming removed 5 bases at V and 4 bases at J, with 8 bases between. This CDR3 contains 12 residues. CDR3 bases: TGTGCCAGTAGTCAGGTTACCTATGGCTACACCTTC. It translates to CASSQVTYGYTF.

The chain recombines TRBV12-3 or TRBV12-4 with TRBJ2-5; 7 nucleotides agree with TRBD1. The CDR3 totals 13 residues. The V and J ends lost 8 bases and 3 bases, in that order; junction bases with no gene match: 6. The CDR3 DNA follows: TGTGCCAGCCGTCCCACAGGGGAAGAGACCCAGTACTTC. Translated: CASRPTGEETQYF.

CDR3 bases: TGTGCCAGCTCACCAACAGGGTCGGCTGGCTACACCTTC. Translation gives CASSPTGSAGYTF. The chain employs TRBV18 and TRBJ1-2; TRBD1 might be the D (6 bases). Germline CDR1 KGHSH, CDR2 LQKENI. V gave up 2 bases and J gave up 7 bases, with 11 bases separating them. This CDR3 has 13 residues.

The chain joins TRBV28 to TRBJ2-3; the match to TRBD1 covers 8 bases. This CDR3 is 15 amino acids long. V lost 4 bases and J lost 1; bases outside the gene matches: 4. Germline V CDR1 and CDR2: MDHEN, SYDVKM. CDR3 bases: TGTGCCAGCAGTTCTCCAGGGGGCGGCACAGATACGCAGTATTTT. The encoded protein is CASSSPGGGTDTQYF.

This sequence joins TRBV27 and TRBJ1-2; D is unresolved. V was trimmed by 3 bases and J by 8 bases, leaving 13 bases between them. CDR1 and CDR2 from the germline V gene are MNHEY and SMNVEV (reference sequence). This CDR3 is built from 13 residues. The CDR3 nucleotides are TGTGCCAGCAGTTTCTCAGGTTATAACGGCTACACCTTC. Its translation: CASSFSGYNGYTF.

This rearrangement joins TRBV3-1 (or the pseudogene TRBV3-2) to TRBJ1-3, with 9 positions matching TRBD1. The CDR3 loop spans 19 amino acids. CDR1 is LGHDT and CDR2 is YNNKEL in the germline V gene (reference sequence). V shed 4 bases, J shed 1 base, and the junction held 14 bases outside the gene matches. The CDR3 loop reads CASSPRDRAFSGSGNTIYF. CDR3 in DNA: TGTGCCAGCAGCCCCCGGGACAGGGCTTTCTCAGGTTCTGGAAACACCATATATTTT.